This T cell receptor beta chain was captured in a study of blood T cell repertoires in COVID-19. As for the study in general: Some COVID-19 samples were acute and others convalescent; all came from the United States, Italy and Spain. T cells, B-cell-depleted T cells, or PBMCs supplied cDNA or gDNA.

CDR3 length: 17 amino acids. The J segment lost 0 bases and the V segment lost 4 bases, leaving 9 bases of the junction unmatched. Germline lookup yields CDR1 LNHDA and CDR2 SQIVND (reference sequence). In the authors' methods: Reference gene primer amplification gave estimated nucleated cell counts. Libraries were prepared by immunoSEQ multiplex PCR; TCRdb keeps only in-frame clonotypes and omits some of them. That table furnishes V, J and clone size, whereas the DNA furnished D and trimming. Altogether approximately 330,000 clones are present, roughly 90% being singletons, with the ten largest covering 9.5% to 10%.

The chain recombines TRBV19 with TRBJ2-1, with TRBD1 matching 7 bases. The sequencing input was peripheral blood. The TCR was taken from a young man with COVID-19, enrolled during active disease. The CDR3 is CASSKGTVLSSYNEQFF. The CDR3 DNA reads as TGTGCCAGTAGTAAGGGGACAGTCCTGAGCTCCTACAATGAGCAGTTCTTC.